This T cell receptor beta chain is drawn from a study of siplizumab effects on memory and regulatory T cells. V gave up 0 bases and J gave up 3 bases, with 13 bases separating them. Germline CDR1 and CDR2: SQVTM and ANQGSEA. The CDR3 totals 15 residues. Regarding this clone: Its antigen is as yet unknown.

For every sample, 95,000 to 100,000 TCR templates were assayed. TCRdb's table, derived via immunoSEQ multiplex PCR, lists solely in-frame clones and lacks some. The profile shows about 100,000 clones, about 95% of them singletons. General study results and limits: Assignment of a naive or memory phenotype failed for roughly 80-97% of the proliferating CD4+ or CD8+ clones. The study did not confirm that proliferating Tregs from siplizumab cultures were suppressive.

Source material: non-Treg CD4+ T cells sorted from blood. The receptor was isolated from a human donor in good health. The chain combines TRBV29-1 with TRBJ2-3, with a possible D match to TRBD1 (5 bases). CDR3 nucleotide sequence: TGCAGCGTTGAAGATGATTATGGGGCGACAGATACGCAGTATTTT. Residues: CSVEDDYGATDTQYF.